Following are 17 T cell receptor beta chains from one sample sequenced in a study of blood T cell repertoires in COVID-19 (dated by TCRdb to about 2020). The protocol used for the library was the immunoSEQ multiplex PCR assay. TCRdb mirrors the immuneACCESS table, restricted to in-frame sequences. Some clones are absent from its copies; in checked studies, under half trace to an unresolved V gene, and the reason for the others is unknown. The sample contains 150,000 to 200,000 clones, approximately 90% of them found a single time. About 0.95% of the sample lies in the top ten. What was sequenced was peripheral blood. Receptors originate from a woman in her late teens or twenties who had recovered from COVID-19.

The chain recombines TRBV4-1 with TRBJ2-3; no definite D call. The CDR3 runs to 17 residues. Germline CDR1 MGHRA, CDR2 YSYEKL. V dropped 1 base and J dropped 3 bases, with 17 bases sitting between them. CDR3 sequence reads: CASSQVRHPLATDTQYF. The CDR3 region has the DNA TGCGCCAGCAGCCAAGTCCGACACCCGCTGGCAACAGATACGCAGTATTTT.

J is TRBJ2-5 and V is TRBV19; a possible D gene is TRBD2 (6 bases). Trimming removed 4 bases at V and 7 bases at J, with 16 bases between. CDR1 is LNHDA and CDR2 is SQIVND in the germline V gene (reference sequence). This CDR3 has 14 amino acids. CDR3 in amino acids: CASSSLTSLVTQYF. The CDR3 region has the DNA TGTGCCAGTAGTAGCCTAACTAGCTTGGTGACCCAGTACTTC.

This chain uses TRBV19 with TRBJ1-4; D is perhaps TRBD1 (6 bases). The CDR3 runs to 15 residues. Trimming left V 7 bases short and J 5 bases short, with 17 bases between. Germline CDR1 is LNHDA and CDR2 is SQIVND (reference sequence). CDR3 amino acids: CASTKFPGTNEKLFF. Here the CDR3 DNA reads TGTGCCAGTACCAAATTTCCCGGGACAAATGAAAAACTGTTTTTT.

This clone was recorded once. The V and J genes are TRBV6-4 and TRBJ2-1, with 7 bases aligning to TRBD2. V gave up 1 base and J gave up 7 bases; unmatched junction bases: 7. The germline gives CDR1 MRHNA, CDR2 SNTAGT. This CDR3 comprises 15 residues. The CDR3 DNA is TGTGCCAGCAGTGACTTAGCGGGTACTGGAAATGAGCAGTTCTTC. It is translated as CASSDLAGTGNEQFF.

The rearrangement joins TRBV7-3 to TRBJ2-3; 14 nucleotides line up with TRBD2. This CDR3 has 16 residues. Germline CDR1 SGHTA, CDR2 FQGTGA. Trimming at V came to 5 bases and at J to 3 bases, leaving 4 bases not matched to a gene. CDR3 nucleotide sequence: TGTGCCAGCAGCACAGGGACTAGCGGGGGTACAGATACGCAGTATTTT. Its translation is CASSTGTSGGTDTQYF.

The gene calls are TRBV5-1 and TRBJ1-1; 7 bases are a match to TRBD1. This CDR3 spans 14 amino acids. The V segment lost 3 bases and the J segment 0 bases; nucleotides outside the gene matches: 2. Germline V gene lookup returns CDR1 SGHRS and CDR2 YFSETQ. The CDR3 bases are TGCGCCAGCAGCTCAACAGGGGTGAACACTGAAGCTTTCTTT. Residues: CASSSTGVNTEAFF.

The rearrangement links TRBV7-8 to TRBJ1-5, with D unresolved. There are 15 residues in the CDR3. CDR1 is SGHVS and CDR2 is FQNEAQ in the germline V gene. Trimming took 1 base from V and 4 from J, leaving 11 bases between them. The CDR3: CASSLEESGNQPQHF. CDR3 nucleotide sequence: TGTGCCAGCAGCTTAGAGGAATCGGGGAATCAGCCCCAGCATTTT.

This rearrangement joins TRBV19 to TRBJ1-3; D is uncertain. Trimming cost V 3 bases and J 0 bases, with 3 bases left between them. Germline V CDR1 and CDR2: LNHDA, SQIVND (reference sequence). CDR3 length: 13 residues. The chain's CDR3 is CASSIVSGNTIYF. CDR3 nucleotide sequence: TGTGCCAGTAGTATCGTCTCTGGAAACACCATATATTTT.

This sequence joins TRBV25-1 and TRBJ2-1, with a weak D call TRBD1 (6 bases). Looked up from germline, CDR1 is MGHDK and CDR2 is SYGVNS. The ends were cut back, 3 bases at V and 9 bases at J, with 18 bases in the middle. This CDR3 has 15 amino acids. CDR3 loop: CASSDYNSGVGEQFF. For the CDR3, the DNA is TGTGCCAGCAGTGATTACAACTCAGGGGTGGGTGAGCAGTTCTTC.

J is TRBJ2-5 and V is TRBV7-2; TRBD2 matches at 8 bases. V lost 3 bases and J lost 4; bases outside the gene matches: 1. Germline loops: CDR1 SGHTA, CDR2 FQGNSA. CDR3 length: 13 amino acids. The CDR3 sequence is CASSFAGGETQYF. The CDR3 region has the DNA TGTGCCAGCAGCTTTGCGGGAGGAGAGACCCAGTACTTC. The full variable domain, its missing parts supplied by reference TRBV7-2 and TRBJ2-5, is GAGVSQSPSNKVTEKGKDVELRCDPISGHTALYWYRQSLGQGLEFLIYFQGNSAPDKSGLPSDRFSAERTGGSVSTLTIQRTQQEDSAVYLCASSFAGGETQYFGPGTRLLVL.

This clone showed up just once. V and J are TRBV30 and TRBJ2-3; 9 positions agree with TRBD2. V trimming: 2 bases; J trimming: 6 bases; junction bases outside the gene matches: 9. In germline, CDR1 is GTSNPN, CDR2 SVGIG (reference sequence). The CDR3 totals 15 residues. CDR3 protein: CAWSSASGIGDTQYF. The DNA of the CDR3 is TGTGCCTGGAGTTCGGCTAGCGGGATTGGGGATACGCAGTATTTT.

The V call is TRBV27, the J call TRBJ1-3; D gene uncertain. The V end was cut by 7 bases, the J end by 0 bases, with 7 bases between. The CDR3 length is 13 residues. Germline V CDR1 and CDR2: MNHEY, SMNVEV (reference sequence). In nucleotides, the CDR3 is TGTGCCAGCAAGCCGCGCTCTGGAAACACCATATATTTT. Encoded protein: CASKPRSGNTIYF.

For the CDR3, the DNA is TGTGCCAGCAGTTACACTAGCGCCCACGAGCAGTACGTC. The encoded protein is CASSYTSAHEQYV. The V and J genes are TRBV6-6 and TRBJ2-7; 7 positions agree with TRBD2. Losses at the gene ends were 2 bases for V and 5 bases for J; bases not matched to a gene: 3. The CDR3 contains 13 residues. Per the germline V gene, CDR1 is MNHNY and CDR2 is SVGAGI (reference sequence).

The CDR3 is CASSQVRLGTEAFF. The CDR3 nucleotides read TGCGCCAGCAGCCAAGTGCGGCTTGGGACAGAAGCTTTCTTT. The chain has TRBV4-1 and TRBJ1-1; possible D gene TRBD1, 6 bases. Trimming stripped 1 base from V and 8 bases from J, with 14 bases between. CDR3 length equals 14 residues. Looked up from germline, CDR1 is MGHRA and CDR2 is YSYEKL.

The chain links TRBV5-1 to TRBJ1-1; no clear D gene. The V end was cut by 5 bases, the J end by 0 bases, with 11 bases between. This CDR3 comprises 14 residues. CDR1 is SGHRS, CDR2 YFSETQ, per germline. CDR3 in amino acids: CASRTGRMNTEAFF. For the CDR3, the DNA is TGCGCCAGCAGAACGGGGAGGATGAACACTGAAGCTTTCTTT.

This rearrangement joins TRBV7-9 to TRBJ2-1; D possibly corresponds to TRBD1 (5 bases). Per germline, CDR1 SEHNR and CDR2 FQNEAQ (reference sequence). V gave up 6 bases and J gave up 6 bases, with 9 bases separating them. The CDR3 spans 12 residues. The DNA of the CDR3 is TGTGCCAGCAGGAAAGGGGCCAATGAGCAGTTCTTC. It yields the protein CASRKGANEQFF.

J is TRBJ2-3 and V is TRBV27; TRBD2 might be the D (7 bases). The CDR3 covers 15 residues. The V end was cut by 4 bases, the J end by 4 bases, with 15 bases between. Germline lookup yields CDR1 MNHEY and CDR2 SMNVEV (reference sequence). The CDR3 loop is CASSSRGGGADTQYF. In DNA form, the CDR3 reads TGTGCCAGCAGTTCCCGTGGGGGGGGCGCAGATACGCAGTATTTT.